This T cell receptor (beta chain) comes out of a study of T cell responses to AZD1222 COVID-19 vaccine. This table comes from immunoSEQ multiplex PCR, and its TCRdb copy is limited to in-frame clones, with some not included. The sample has about 190,000 clones, roughly 91% seen once. Remarks on this clone: Its specificity is unknown.

General study results and limits: Reports say nearly half of spike-specific TCRs go after unmutated variant regions. Vaccination with two AZD1222 doses was followed by a rise in Spike-specific TCR breadth and depth. None of the repertoires were sampled until the peak T cell response had passed. AZD1222 recipients seropositive at baseline numbered only 6 or 7.

This CDR3 has 15 amino acids. The trim removed 4 bases at V and 2 bases at J, leaving 3 bases unmatched. Germline-derived CDR1 and CDR2 are LGHDT and YNNKEL (reference sequence). The genes are TRBV3-1 (or the pseudogene TRBV3-2) and TRBJ2-7; 12 bases fit TRBD2. The specimen was peripheral blood, collected on day 0 of AZD1222 vaccination. This sequence originates from an adult in good health. The CDR3, as DNA: TGTGCCAGCAGCCCAGGACTAGCGGGAACCTACGAGCAGTACTTC. This sequence encodes CASSPGLAGTYEQYF.